This T cell receptor (beta chain) was documented in a study of a mutant IDH1 vaccine in newly diagnosed glioma. Study background: The patients received vaccinations eight times, in weeks 1, 3, 5, 7, 11, 15, 19 and 23. Initiation of the vaccine course occurred 4-6 weeks after radiotherapy alone, or alongside temozolomide cycles. Most had both radiotherapy and temozolomide beforehand; others had only one.

The repertoire was sequenced with immunoSEQ multiplex PCR; TCRdb's copy has only in-frame clones and lacks some. The data show approximately 61,000 clones, about 86% seen once. Whole-study findings and limits: Pseudoprogression apparently lacked any relation to changes in top peripheral T cell clonotypes.

As concerns this clone: Its antigen is undetermined.

The V gene lost 5 bases and the J gene lost 8 bases, with 18 bases spanning the gap. Germline V gene lookup returns CDR1 SEHNR and CDR2 FQNEAQ (reference sequence). CDR3 length: 15 residues. The sample's time point: week 5, during vaccination. Vaccinated patients received 300 ug of mutant IDH1 20-mer peptide per dose, with topical imiquimod. The sequencing here drew on PBMCs, taken from a glioma patient whose treatment included an IDH1 peptide vaccine. The J gene is TRBJ1-4, the V gene TRBV7-9, with TRBD1 as a possible D gene (6 bases). This sequence originates from a woman aged 45 to 65 with glioma. The CDR3 protein is CASSGKQGRIEKLFF. The CDR3 DNA is TGTGCCAGCAGCGGAAAACAGGGTAGGATCGAAAAACTGTTTTTT. The variable domain in full, completed from reference TRBV7-9 and TRBJ1-4, reads DTGVSQNPRHKITKRGQNVTFRCDPISEHNRLYWYRQTLGQGPEFLTYFQNEAQLEKSRLLSDRFSAERPKGSFSTLEIQRTEQGDSAMYLCASSGKQGRIEKLFFGSGTQLSVL.